This passage covers 32 T cell receptor beta chains from one sample sequenced in a study of cytomegalovirus exposure and HLA in healthy donors. It was with 60 Vbeta and 13 Jbeta primers that the PCR ran. TCRdb keeps only in-frame clones here, not all; method: immunoSEQ multiplex PCR. The top ten hold around 0.3% of the sample, which has around 200,000 clones, 65% to 90% seen once. The sequencing sample was made of PBMCs. The receptors shown here come from a woman aged 25 to 39 in good health and CMV-seronegative.

The J gene is TRBJ2-2, the V gene TRBV5-1; TRBD1 agrees at 8 bases. The trim removed 0 bases at V and 0 bases at J, leaving 4 bases unmatched. Looked up from germline, CDR1 is SGHRS and CDR2 is YFSETQ. This CDR3 is built from 17 residues. In nucleotides, the CDR3 is TGCGCCAGCAGCTTGGTGCCAGGGGGCACGAACACCGGGGAGCTGTTTTTT. Translation gives CASSLVPGGTNTGELFF.

CDR3 loop: CATGHSIGTGELFF. CDR3 nucleotide sequence: TGTGCCACCGGGCACTCTATTGGCACCGGGGAGCTGTTTTTT. The rearrangement links TRBV15 to TRBJ2-2; D is undetermined. Trimming took off 8 bases at V and 4 bases at J, with 14 bases between the two ends. There are 14 residues in the CDR3. Per germline, CDR1 LNHNV and CDR2 YYDKDF (reference sequence).

The gene calls are TRBV2 and TRBJ2-7, with unresolved D. Germline V gene sequence: CDR1 SNHLY, CDR2 FYNNEI. V was cut by 8 bases and J by 1 base, with 9 bases left in between. This CDR3 is built from 12 residues. CDR3 sequence: CASGSVSYEQYF. The CDR3 coding sequence is TGTGCCAGCGGTTCAGTATCCTACGAGCAGTACTTC.

As DNA, the CDR3 is TGTGCCAGCAGACTACAGGGTAGGGATGAGCAGTTCTTC. Translated: CASRLQGRDEQFF. This rearrangement joins TRBV27 to TRBJ2-1; a possible D gene is TRBD1 (6 bases). The CDR3 length is 13 residues. V gave up 6 bases and J gave up 8 bases, with 14 bases separating them. Germline CDR1 reads MNHEY; CDR2 reads SMNVEV (reference sequence).

This clone is a singleton in its sample. The V gene is TRBV5-1, the J gene TRBJ2-1; D is uncertain. The germline gives CDR1 SGHRS, CDR2 YFSETQ. Trimming took 4 bases from V and 10 from J, leaving 18 bases between them. The CDR3 is 14 residues long. The CDR3 loop reads CASSPSVPSNEQFF. The DNA for the CDR3 is TGCGCCAGCAGCCCCTCGGTGCCGTCTAACGAGCAGTTCTTC.

The chain combines TRBV5-1 with TRBJ2-1; the match to TRBD2 covers 7 bases. Germline values: CDR1 SGHRS, CDR2 YFSETQ. V gave up 1 base and J gave up 5 bases; unmatched junction bases: 9. This CDR3 is built from 16 residues. The CDR3 bases are TGCGCCAGCAGCTTGCTTATCTCTAGCGGCCACAATGAGCAGTTCTTC. This codes for CASSLLISSGHNEQFF.

The chain has TRBV28 and TRBJ1-5, with D unclear. This CDR3 contains 14 residues. The V and J ends lost 3 bases and 2 bases respectively, with 8 bases between them. From germline, CDR1 is MDHEN and CDR2 SYDVKM. The CDR3 sequence is CASSLGRGNQPQHF. In nucleotides, the CDR3 is TGTGCCAGCAGTTTGGGTCGGGGCAATCAGCCCCAGCATTTT.

V gene TRBV27 combines with J gene TRBJ2-5; weak D call: TRBD1 (6 bases). CDR1 MNHEY and CDR2 SMNVEV come from the germline V gene (reference sequence). The CDR3 covers 15 residues. Trimming removed 6 bases from V and 4 bases from J, with 18 bases in between. Here the CDR3 reads CASSLTGPDGETQYF. In DNA, the CDR3 is TGTGCCAGCAGCTTGACAGGACCGGACGGAGAGACCCAGTACTTC.

The chain recombines TRBV10-2 with TRBJ2-3; TRBD2 matches at 14 bases. CDR1 is WSHSY and CDR2 is SAAADI in the germline V gene. V shed 5 bases and J 5 bases; nucleotides not matched to a gene: 6. This CDR3 region has 16 residues. The CDR3: CASSPGLAGGRDTQYF. CDR3 nucleotide sequence: TGCGCCAGCAGTCCCGGACTAGCGGGAGGTCGAGATACGCAGTATTTT.

Details on this clone: The sample contains more than one DNA sequence encoding this CDR3. The chain carries TRBV7-9 and TRBJ2-1; TRBD2 agrees at 7 bases. This CDR3 spans 16 amino acids. CDR1 is SEHNR and CDR2 is FQNEAQ in the germline V gene (reference sequence). V lost 4 bases, J lost 5 bases, and 11 bases stayed unmatched. CDR3 residues: CASSSGREWGHNEQFF. In DNA, the CDR3 is TGTGCCAGCAGCTCGGGGCGGGAGTGGGGTCACAATGAGCAGTTCTTC. The whole variable domain, remainder taken from reference TRBV7-9 and TRBJ2-1, is DTGVSQNPRHKITKRGQNVTFRCDPISEHNRLYWYRQTLGQGPEFLTYFQNEAQLEKSRLLSDRFSAERPKGSFSTLEIQRTEQGDSAMYLCASSSGREWGHNEQFFGPGTRLTVL.

V gene TRBV27 combines with J gene TRBJ2-1, with 10 bases identical to TRBD2. V shed 6 bases, J shed 7 bases, and the junction held 9 bases outside the gene matches. The CDR3 contains 15 residues. Germline V gene sequence: CDR1 MNHEY, CDR2 SMNVEV (reference sequence). CDR3 coding DNA: TGTGCCAGCAGCATAGCGGGAGGCGCTGGGAATGAGCAGTTCTTC. It codes for CASSIAGGAGNEQFF.

The chain carries TRBV28 and TRBJ2-3, with D perhaps matching TRBD1 (6 bases). The germline gives CDR1 MDHEN, CDR2 SYDVKM. The germline V and J ends were trimmed by 5 bases and 3 bases, with 12 bases remaining between them. CDR3 size: 14 residues. CDR3 coding DNA: TGTGCCAGCAGTCCAGGGGCCCTAACAGATACGCAGTATTTT. Translation gives CASSPGALTDTQYF.

This clone appeared once. The chain uses TRBV27 and TRBJ1-1; 7 bases line up with TRBD1. The V and J ends lost 3 bases and 0 bases, in that order; junction bases with no gene match: 13. The germline V gene has CDR1 MNHEY and CDR2 SMNVEV (reference sequence). CDR3 size: 18 residues. The CDR3 loop reads CASSFLPTGRKMNTEAFF. In DNA form, the CDR3 reads TGTGCCAGCAGTTTCTTGCCGACAGGGCGAAAAATGAACACTGAAGCTTTCTTT.

The J gene is TRBJ1-1, the V gene TRBV19; 7 bases match TRBD1. The germline V gene encodes CDR1 LNHDA and CDR2 SQIVND (reference sequence). The J segment lost 5 bases and the V segment lost 10 bases, leaving 16 bases of the junction unmatched. This CDR3 has 15 amino acids. In DNA form, the CDR3 reads TGTGCCACCTCCGGGACAGCGCCCTTGTTAACTGAAGCTTTCTTT. Protein sequence: CATSGTAPLLTEAFF.

The chain uses TRBV5-1 and TRBJ1-5, with D hard to call. The CDR3 has 14 residues. Germline CDR1 reads SGHRS; CDR2 reads YFSETQ. Between the trimmed V and J ends, which lost 4 bases and 7 bases, there was a span of 15 bases. CDR3 DNA sequence: TGCGCCAGCAGCCCAGACTCCGGTGGGCAGCCCCAGCATTTT. Translating gives CASSPDSGGQPQHF. The complete variable domain, with remaining parts taken from reference TRBV5-1 and TRBJ1-5, reads KAGVTQTPRYLIKTRGQQVTLSCSPISGHRSVSWYQQTPGQGLQFLFEYFSETQRNKGNFPGRFSGRQFSNSRSEMNVSTLELGDSALYLCASSPDSGGQPQHFGDGTRLSIL.

The genes are TRBV6-5 and TRBJ2-3; tentative D call: TRBD1 (6 bases). V was shortened by 6 bases and J by 5 bases, with 15 bases between the two germline ends. From germline, CDR1 is MNHEY and CDR2 SVGAGI. The CDR3 covers 14 residues. The CDR3 protein is CASSLGQGLDTQYF. CDR3 in DNA: TGTGCCAGCAGCTTGGGACAAGGCCTAGATACGCAGTATTTT.

J is TRBJ2-1 and V is TRBV2; the match to TRBD2 covers 12 bases. The CDR3 sequence is 15 residues long. CDR1 is SNHLY and CDR2 is FYNNEI in the germline V gene. Unmatched junction bases numbered 3, after V lost 6 bases and J lost 3 bases. The CDR3 spells CASRGTSGLYNEQFF. The CDR3 coding sequence is TGTGCCAGCAGGGGGACTAGCGGGCTCTACAATGAGCAGTTCTTC.

The rearrangement uses TRBV14 and TRBJ2-1; D might be TRBD1 (6 bases). The germline V gene has CDR1 SGHDN and CDR2 FVKESK. The CDR3 runs to 14 residues. Trimming took 3 bases from V and 3 from J, leaving 9 bases between them. The CDR3 DNA sequence: TGTGCCAGCAGCCACGGACAGTACTACAATGAGCAGTTCTTC. This encodes CASSHGQYYNEQFF.

The CDR3 reads CASSAATDTQYF. The CDR3 coding sequence is TGCGCCAGCAGCGCAGCGACAGATACGCAGTATTTT. V usage is TRBV5-1 and J usage is TRBJ2-3, with D unresolved. The CDR3 is made up of 12 amino acids. Germline V gene sequence: CDR1 SGHRS, CDR2 YFSETQ. Trimming removed 4 bases from V and 3 bases from J, with 6 bases in between. The variable domain in full, with the rest retrieved from reference TRBV5-1 and TRBJ2-3, is KAGVTQTPRYLIKTRGQQVTLSCSPISGHRSVSWYQQTPGQGLQFLFEYFSETQRNKGNFPGRFSGRQFSNSRSEMNVSTLELGDSALYLCASSAATDTQYFGPGTRLTVL.

This clone has just one count. The V call is TRBV5-6, the J call TRBJ2-4, with D tentatively TRBD2 (6 bases). Germline CDR1 is SGHDT and CDR2 is YYEEEE. The CDR3 runs 13 residues. Trimming removed 4 bases from V and 7 bases from J, with 12 bases in between. The CDR3 bases are TGTGCCAGCAGCGCGGGACGGCCCAACATTCAGTACTTC. It specifies CASSAGRPNIQYF.

V gene TRBV11-2 combines with J gene TRBJ2-5; 9 nucleotides match TRBD2. The CDR3 is 16 amino acids. Germline CDR1 SGHAT, CDR2 FQNNGV. The V gene end was trimmed by 5 bases and the J gene end by 0 bases; junction bases not matched to a gene: 7. CDR3 residues: CASSLRRGGYQETQYF. The CDR3, as DNA: TGTGCCAGCAGCCTGCGGCGGGGGGGGTACCAAGAGACCCAGTACTTC.

DNA of the CDR3: TGTGCCAGCAGCAGAGGCACAGATACGCAGTATTTT. This translates into CASSRGTDTQYF. This rearrangement joins TRBV7-9 to TRBJ2-3; no definite D call. The germline gives CDR1 SEHNR, CDR2 FQNEAQ (reference sequence). This CDR3 region has 12 residues. V lost 5 bases, J lost 1 base, and 4 bases lay in between.

The chain has TRBV7-9 and TRBJ2-6, with 9 nucleotides matching TRBD1. The CDR3 is 16 amino acids. The ends lost 3 bases at V and 5 bases at J; junction bases unmatched: 5. Germline V CDR1 and CDR2: SEHNR, FQNEAQ (reference sequence). CDR3 loop: CASSLGQGSWANVLTF. In DNA, the CDR3 is TGTGCCAGCAGCTTGGGACAGGGTAGCTGGGCCAACGTCCTGACTTTC.

This clone was detected a few times. The chain employs TRBV10-3 and TRBJ2-3; 11 bases fit TRBD2. J gave up 6 bases and V 2 bases, and 10 bases lay outside the gene matches. Germline V gene lookup returns CDR1 ENHRY and CDR2 SYGVKD. The CDR3 has 17 amino acids. The CDR3 bases are TGTGCCATCAGTGAGAGAGTAGCGGGGGGGAGGAGTGATACGCAGTATTTT. Translation gives CAISERVAGGRSDTQYF.

This chain connects TRBV27 to TRBJ2-1; 9 positions agree with TRBD2. V shed 2 bases, J shed 8 bases, and the junction held 7 bases outside the gene matches. The CDR3 consists of 15 residues. Germline-derived CDR1 and CDR2 are MNHEY and SMNVEV (reference sequence). The CDR3 loop reads CASSLAGGKVDEQFF. DNA for the CDR3: TGTGCCAGCAGTTTAGCGGGGGGGAAGGTCGATGAGCAGTTCTTC.

This clone appeared a few times. This sequence joins TRBV25-1 and TRBJ2-3; TRBD2 agrees at 13 bases. The CDR3 is 17 amino acids. Trimming took 4 bases from V and 4 from J; bases not matched to a gene: 8. In germline, CDR1 is MGHDK, CDR2 SYGVNS. In DNA, the CDR3 is TGTGCCAGCAGTGGAGGACTAGCGGGGGTTATTTCAGATACGCAGTATTTT. It is translated as CASSGGLAGVISDTQYF.

The chain couples TRBV7-9 to TRBJ2-5; 14 bases fit TRBD2. The CDR3 is made up of 16 amino acids. Germline CDR1 and CDR2: SEHNR and FQNEAQ (reference sequence). With 4 bases clipped from V and 4 bases from J, the junction kept 5 bases outside the gene matches. The CDR3 reads CASSSGLAGALETQYF. The CDR3 nucleotides read TGTGCCAGCAGCTCGGGACTAGCGGGAGCCTTAGAGACCCAGTACTTC.

This rearrangement joins TRBV5-4 to TRBJ2-5, with D possibly being TRBD1 (6 bases). V was pared by 0 bases and J by 5 bases, with 14 bases between. In germline, CDR1 is SGHNT, CDR2 YYREEE (reference sequence). There are 15 residues in the CDR3. The CDR3 nucleotides are TGTGCCAGCAGCTTGGACAGGGCAGCTTGGGAGACCCAGTACTTC. This translates into CASSLDRAAWETQYF.

The chain carries TRBV4-1 and TRBJ2-5; TRBD2 matches at 7 bases. The J segment lost 5 bases and the V segment lost 4 bases, leaving 16 bases of the junction unmatched. This CDR3 is built from 17 residues. Germline lookup yields CDR1 MGHRA and CDR2 YSYEKL. In DNA, the CDR3 is TGCGCCAGCAGCCCCTCAAGTGGGAGGGGTGTGACGGAGACCCAGTACTTC. As protein: CASSPSSGRGVTETQYF.

Regarding this clone: The junction shows a germline mismatch at one end, possibly a read error. The chain links TRBV6-4 to TRBJ2-1; unclear D gene. The CDR3 has 11 amino acids. From germline, CDR1 is MRHNA and CDR2 SNTAGT. The DNA for the CDR3 is TGTGCCAGCAGTGCTGGGCGACAACACGTCTTC. Its translation: CASSAGRQHVF.

The V call is TRBV7-8, the J call TRBJ1-1, with 9 bases fitting TRBD1. The CDR3 is 17 residues long. Germline V gene data show CDR1 as SGHVS and CDR2 as FQNEAQ. With V trimmed by 5 bases and J by 0 bases, 10 bases remained unmatched. CDR3 sequence: CASSPRDRVVLNTEAFF. The CDR3 coding sequence is TGTGCCAGCAGCCCACGGGACAGGGTCGTCTTGAACACTGAAGCTTTCTTT.

This clone was seen once. The chain joins TRBV5-1 to TRBJ1-1; D call uncertain. V was pared by 0 bases and J by 10 bases, with 16 bases between. The CDR3 length is 14 residues. Germline V lookup: CDR1 SGHRS, CDR2 YFSETQ. The DNA of the CDR3 is TGCGCCAGCAGCTTGGGGGCAGAGACTGAGGGAGCTTTCTTT. Translated: CASSLGAETEGAFF.